Sequencing of this TCR beta chain was carried out in a study of cytomegalovirus exposure and HLA in healthy donors. In the study overall: From donors who were HLA-typed, an early data release held around 80 million unique TCRs.

Germline values: CDR1 LGHNA, CDR2 YNFKEQ. The trim removed 4 bases at V and 4 bases at J, leaving 9 bases unmatched. This CDR3 region has 16 residues. Study conclusions and caveats: Presence/absence analyses rested on an assumption that sequencing depth was roughly uniform across donors.

60 Vbeta and 13 Jbeta primers were used in PCR. Assay: immunoSEQ multiplex PCR; the TCRdb copy retains only in-frame clones and omits some. The sample has 150,000 to 200,000 clones, 70% to 80% seen once. Worth noting for this clone: Its cognate antigen is unknown.

This receptor was obtained from a girl aged 10 to 17 in good health and CMV-seropositive. The rearrangement joins TRBV4-2 to TRBJ1-4, with TRBD1 matching 7 bases. The sample consisted of PBMCs. In DNA form, the CDR3 reads TGTGCCAGCAGCCCCCCTTCGACAGGGTATAATGAAAAACTGTTTTTT. Encoded protein: CASSPPSTGYNEKLFF.